The rows below give T cell receptor beta chains drawn from one sample of a study of PD-1 blockade in classical Hodgkin lymphoma. The repertoire was sequenced with immunoSEQ multiplex PCR; TCRdb's copy has only in-frame clones and lacks some. The table includes about 46,000 clones, around 70% detected once. The sample in question was peripheral blood mononuclear cells (PBMCs), obtained at baseline. The receptors derive from a human donor with classical Hodgkin lymphoma. Both conserved end residues are part of each CDR3. A D gene is named only where the DNA matches it firmly. Where a row states a size, it is once, few, many or the class of an expanded clone; other rows omit it.

v_call: TRBV7-2
clone_size: once
j_call: TRBJ1-1
d_call: TRBD1
cdr3_aa: CASSPLTGDTEAFF
cdr3_nt: TGTGCCAGCAGCCCACTGACAGGGGACACTGAAGCTTTCTTT

v_call: TRBV6-5
clone_size: -
j_call: TRBJ2-7
d_call: -
cdr3_aa: CASSVSGPTYEQYF
cdr3_nt: TGTGCCAGCAGTGTTAGCGGACCAACCTACGAGCAGTACTTC

v_call: TRBV2
clone_size: -
j_call: TRBJ2-7
d_call: -
cdr3_aa: CASSVGREYEQYF
cdr3_nt: TGTGCCAGCAGTGTCGGTCGGGAGTACGAGCAGTACTTC

v_call: TRBV2
clone_size: -
j_call: TRBJ1-3
d_call: -
cdr3_aa: CASSELVSGNTIYF
cdr3_nt: TGTGCCAGCAGCGAACTAGTCTCTGGAAACACCATATATTTT

v_call: TRBV13
clone_size: -
j_call: TRBJ2-1
d_call: -
cdr3_aa: CASSLDGSSYNEQFF
cdr3_nt: TGTGCCAGCAGCTTAGACGGGAGCTCCTACAATGAGCAGTTCTTC

v_call: TRBV4-2
clone_size: -
j_call: TRBJ2-7
d_call: TRBD2
cdr3_aa: CASSPSGGFSYEQYF
cdr3_nt: TGTGCCAGCAGCCCTAGCGGGGGCTTCTCCTACGAGCAGTACTTC

v_call: TRBV21-1
clone_size: -
j_call: TRBJ1-5
d_call: -
cdr3_aa: CASSKFWGIQPQHF
cdr3_nt: TGTGCCAGCAGCAAATTTTGGGGGATTCAGCCCCAGCATTTT

v_call: TRBV9
clone_size: -
j_call: TRBJ2-3
d_call: TRBD2
cdr3_aa: CASSVLAGGEDTQYF
cdr3_nt: TGTGCCAGCAGCGTACTAGCGGGAGGGGAGGATACGCAGTATTTT

v_call: TRBV28
clone_size: -
j_call: TRBJ2-3
d_call: TRBD1
cdr3_aa: CASSLPTGYGTDTQYF
cdr3_nt: TGTGCCAGCAGCCTCCCGACAGGGTACGGCACAGATACGCAGTATTTT

v_call: TRBV4-1
clone_size: few
j_call: TRBJ1-5
d_call: -
cdr3_aa: CASSPDRSVSNQPQHF
cdr3_nt: TGCGCCAGCAGCCCCGACAGGAGTGTTAGCAATCAGCCCCAGCATTTT